This entry describes one TCR beta chain. The antigen is undetermined. Study-wide results and limits: In terms of TCR gene usage, tumor memory CD4+ T cells clustered together with blood and lymph node memory CD4+ cells, as well as with lymph node naive CD4+ cells.

Semi-nested PCR with Nested Universal Primer A followed constant-region reverse priming of full-length variable regions. TCRdb re-analysed the 5' RACE reads in MiXCR, keeping a single row per CDR3 protein. The sample holds approximately 60,000 distinct CDR3 sequences, 28% seen once. The CDR3 covers 14 residues. Germline V gene sequence: CDR1 LNHDA, CDR2 SQIVND (reference sequence). V was shortened by 4 bases and J by 8 bases, with 14 bases between the two germline ends. The sequence came from a female donor with breast cancer. The chain has TRBV19 and TRBJ1-4; the D is unclear. Sequenced material: tumor-infiltrating memory CD4+ T cells sorted from the breast tumor. The subset here: memory CD4+ T cells, CD4+CD45RO+CD25-. CDR3 protein: CASSKHGVGEKLFF. In DNA form, the CDR3 reads TGTGCCAGTAGTAAACATGGTGTAGGAGAAAAACTGTTTTTT.